One T cell receptor beta chain is described in this entry. Its cognate antigen is unknown. This specimen comes from a study of CXCR3-negative and CXCR3-positive naive CD8 T cells. Study-wide findings and caveats: CXCR3-positive naive cells carried more hydrophobic TRB CDR3s than CXCR3-negative naive cells did. Naive CXCR3-negative and CXCR3-positive cells had similar TRBV-TRBJ usage; memory differed.

UMI-labeled TRB cDNA libraries were prepared by 5' RACE. From the 5' RACE reads, TCRdb lists one entry per CDR3 protein and no DNA. Its table lists under 150,000 distinct CDR3 sequences. The germline CDR1 and CDR2 sequences are SGHTA and FQGNSA. The CDR3 length is 16 residues. This TCR derives from a human donor in good health. Some clones in this sample may be carry-over from other donors' samples. This rearrangement joins TRBV7-2 to TRBJ2-7; TCRdb's assignment of TRBD2 cannot be checked, as there is no DNA. The sequenced sample was naive CXCR3+ CD8+ T cells from blood. Specified subset: CD45RO-CCR7+CD27+CD95- naive CD8+ T cells expressing CXCR3 (TNR3+). The CDR3 region is CASSPGTSGSTYEQYF. Combining the CDR3 with reference TRBV7-2 and TRBJ2-7 gives the whole variable domain GAGVSQSPSNKVTEKGKDVELRCDPISGHTALYWYRQSLGQGLEFLIYFQGNSAPDKSGLPSDRFSAERTGGSVSTLTIQRTQQEDSAVYLCASSPGTSGSTYEQYFGPGTRLTVT.